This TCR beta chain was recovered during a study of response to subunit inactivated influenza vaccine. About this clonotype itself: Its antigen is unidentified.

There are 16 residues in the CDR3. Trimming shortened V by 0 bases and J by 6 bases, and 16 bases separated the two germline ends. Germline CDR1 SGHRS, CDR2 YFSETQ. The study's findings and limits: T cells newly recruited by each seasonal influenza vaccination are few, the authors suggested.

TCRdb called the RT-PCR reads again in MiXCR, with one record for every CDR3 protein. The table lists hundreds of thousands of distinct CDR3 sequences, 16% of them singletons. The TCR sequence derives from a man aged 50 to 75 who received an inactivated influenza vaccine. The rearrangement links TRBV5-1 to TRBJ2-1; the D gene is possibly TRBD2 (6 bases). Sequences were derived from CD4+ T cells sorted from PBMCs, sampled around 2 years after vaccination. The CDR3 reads CASSLDSFGSFNEQFF. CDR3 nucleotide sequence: TGCGCCAGCAGCTTGGATAGCTTCGGGAGTTTCAATGAGCAGTTCTTC.